Below, one T cell receptor (beta chain) is given with its context. The entry originates in a study of technical replicates of blood from several donors. This table comes from immunoSEQ multiplex PCR, and its TCRdb copy is limited to in-frame clones, with some not included. The table lists tens of thousands of clones, about 91% of them singletons. The germline gives CDR1 KGHSH, CDR2 LQKENI. The junction had 8 bases not matched to a gene; V was cut back by 6 bases and J by 3 bases. The CDR3 runs 16 residues. This chain joins TRBV18 and TRBJ2-6; 7 bases fit TRBD1. Sequencing was performed on T cells isolated from PBMCs. The sequence derives from a human donor in good health. CDR3 sequence reads: CASSGTEGFGANVLTF. The CDR3 coding sequence is TGTGCCAGCTCGGGGACAGAAGGTTTTGGGGCCAACGTCCTGACTTTC.